This T cell receptor (beta chain) emerged from a study of T cells in localized non-small cell lung cancer. The method was immunoSEQ multiplex PCR; TCRdb's version includes in-frame clones alone and lacks a portion of them. The sample records about 79,000 clones, roughly 91% being singletons. Trimming took 3 bases from V and 6 from J, leaving 13 bases between them. Germline CDR1 reads LGHNA; CDR2 reads YNFKEQ. This CDR3 comprises 14 residues. This chain joins TRBV4-2 and TRBJ2-3, with a weak D call TRBD2 (5 bases). The sequenced sample was peripheral blood, obtained before any cancer treatment. This TCR derives from a woman aged 35 to 70 with stage I squamous cell lung carcinoma. For the CDR3, the DNA is TGTGCCAGCAGCCAGTCGGGGATGGGGGATACGCAGTATTTT. Protein product: CASSQSGMGDTQYF.